One and the same sample provided the 9 T cell receptor beta chains below, sequenced in a study of HIV-infected patients and healthy controls. Alpha and beta constant-region primers primed reverse transcription of 400 to 500 ng RNA. Each of the alpha and beta chains got its own library through chain-specific third strand synthesis with indices. TCRdb reprocessed the 5' RACE reads via MiXCR and lists one record per CDR3 protein. The sample lists approximately 9,600 distinct CDR3 sequences, about 5.2% seen once, with just over 14% in the top ten. The repertoire came from unfractionated whole blood and reflected all unsorted peripheral T cells. The sequenced sample was blood, obtained before antiretroviral therapy. These receptors all stem from an adult with HIV infection.

This clonotype showed up many times. The V and J genes are TRBV5-6 and TRBJ1-4; D might be TRBD1 (5 bases). Germline assignment: CDR1 SGHDT and CDR2 YYEEEE. This CDR3 spans 14 amino acids. The germline V and J ends were trimmed by 4 bases and 5 bases, with 12 bases remaining between them. In DNA form, the CDR3 reads TGTGCCAGCAGCCCGTGGGAGGGGAATGAAAAACTGTTTTTT. Translated: CASSPWEGNEKLFF.

The CDR3 here is CAISGSGGTDTQYF. The CDR3 DNA is TGTGCCATCTCAGGTAGCGGGGGGACAGATACGCAGTATTTT. V and J are TRBV10-3 and TRBJ2-3; 10 nucleotides match TRBD2. CDR1 and CDR2 from the germline V gene are ENHRY and SYGVKD. CDR3 length: 14 amino acids. V lost 8 bases and J lost 3; bases outside the gene matches: 5.

This clonotype qualifies as medium-sized. The rearrangement uses TRBV20-1 and TRBJ1-4, with no clear D. This CDR3 has 13 amino acids. V was cut by 2 bases and J by 2 bases, with 6 bases left in between. Germline CDR1 reads DFQATT; CDR2 reads SNEGSKA (reference sequence). The CDR3 loop reads CSARWVTNEKLFF. CDR3 nucleotides: TGCAGTGCTAGATGGGTTACTAATGAAAAACTGTTTTTT.

J is TRBJ2-5 and V is TRBV20-1; the D gene is possibly TRBD2 (5 bases). From germline, CDR1 is DFQATT and CDR2 SNEGSKA (reference sequence). V was pared by 3 bases and J by 5 bases, with 10 bases between. This CDR3 is built from 12 residues. The CDR3 region is CSARIGEETQYF. CDR3 bases: TGCAGTGCTAGGATCGGGGAGGAGACCCAGTACTTC.

In this sample, this clonotype turned up many times. The genes are TRBV19 and TRBJ2-1; no reliable D call. This CDR3 is 12 amino acids long. Trimming removed 10 bases at V and 7 bases at J, with 14 bases between. Looked up from germline, CDR1 is LNHDA and CDR2 is SQIVND (reference sequence). Here the CDR3 DNA reads TGTGCCACTTCCTGGAGTAGGAATGAGCAGTTCTTC. It encodes CATSWSRNEQFF.

This clonotype was recorded many times. The chain has TRBV29-1 and TRBJ1-1; the D is unclear. V gave up 4 bases and J gave up 6 bases, with 12 bases separating them. Germline values: CDR1 SQVTM, CDR2 ANQGSEA. This CDR3 comprises 12 residues. This CDR3 is CSVATSRAEAFF. CDR3 DNA sequence: TGCAGCGTTGCAACGTCGAGGGCTGAAGCTTTCTTT.

This clonotype came up many times. The rearrangement links TRBV20-1 to TRBJ2-6; unclear D gene. The germline CDR1 and CDR2 sequences are DFQATT and SNEGSKA (reference sequence). The CDR3 has 15 residues. V shed 0 bases and J shed 0 bases, with 6 bases lying between them. In nucleotides, the CDR3 is TGCAGTGCTAGAGATCCTCTCTCTGGGGCCAACGTCCTGACTTTC. It is translated as CSARDPLSGANVLTF.

This clonotype is medium-sized in the sample. The chain uses TRBV19 and TRBJ2-6, with TRBD1 matching over 10 bases. CDR3 length equals 17 residues. Per the germline V gene, CDR1 is LNHDA and CDR2 is SQIVND (reference sequence). The junction had 7 bases not matched to a gene; V was cut back by 7 bases and J by 1 base. CDR3 coding DNA: TGTGCCAGTACACGGGGGACAGGGGTTTCTGGGGCCAACGTCCTGACTTTC. Encoded protein: CASTRGTGVSGANVLTF.

This clonotype has a count of ten or more. The chain has TRBV7-2 and TRBJ2-2; no clear D. This CDR3 comprises 12 residues. Germline V lookup: CDR1 SGHTA, CDR2 FQGNSA. Trimming stripped 2 bases from V and 5 bases from J, with 3 bases between. The CDR3 reads CASSLKTGELFF. CDR3 sequence (DNA): TGTGCCAGCAGCTTAAAGACCGGGGAGCTGTTTTTT.